The 21 T cell receptor beta chains reported below all come from one sample, sequenced in a study of cytomegalovirus exposure and HLA in healthy donors. PCR amplification relied on 60 Vbeta primers (plus 13 Jbeta primers). Sequencing was performed with immunoSEQ multiplex PCR; in TCRdb, only in-frame clones are kept and a portion is missing. The table includes 85,000 to 130,000 clones, roughly 78% detected once. Sequencing input: PBMCs. The receptors come from a middle-aged woman in good health and CMV-seronegative.

This chain uses TRBV2 with TRBJ1-4; 8 bases align to TRBD1. V shed 6 bases and J 8 bases; nucleotides not matched to a gene: 8. Germline CDR1 is SNHLY and CDR2 is FYNNEI. The CDR3 has 14 amino acids. The CDR3 sequence: CASRGDRGEEKLFF. CDR3 nucleotides: TGTGCCAGCAGGGGTGACAGGGGAGAGGAAAAACTGTTTTTT.

The chain combines TRBV13 with TRBJ2-1, with TRBD2 matching 8 bases. V shed 5 bases and J 5 bases; nucleotides not matched to a gene: 14. Germline assignment: CDR1 PRHDT and CDR2 FYEKMQ (reference sequence). This CDR3 is 17 amino acids long. The CDR3 bases are TGTGCCAGCAGCCGCAAAGCTTCTAGCGGGCTAGACAATGAGCAGTTCTTC. Its protein product is CASSRKASSGLDNEQFF.

This clone has just a few counts. The V call is TRBV7-9, the J call TRBJ2-6, with 8 bases fitting TRBD1. The CDR3 has 17 residues. J gave up 2 bases and V 5 bases, and 8 bases lay outside the gene matches. Per the germline V gene, CDR1 is SEHNR and CDR2 is FQNEAQ (reference sequence). CDR3 loop: CASSTGQGRTGANVLTF. The CDR3 region has the DNA TGTGCCAGCAGCACCGGACAGGGTAGGACTGGGGCCAACGTCCTGACTTTC. The whole variable domain, filled in from reference TRBV7-9 and TRBJ2-6, reads DTGVSQNPRHKITKRGQNVTFRCDPISEHNRLYWYRQTLGQGPEFLTYFQNEAQLEKSRLLSDRFSAERPKGSFSTLEIQRTEQGDSAMYLCASSTGQGRTGANVLTFGAGSRLTVL.

The chain has TRBV28 and TRBJ2-1; 9 nucleotides align to TRBD2. The CDR3 length is 15 residues. Germline assignment: CDR1 MDHEN and CDR2 SYDVKM. Trimming at V came to 3 bases and at J to 14 bases, leaving 14 bases not matched to a gene. CDR3 in DNA: TGTGCCAGCAGTTTGATGGCGGGAGGGCCTATCAAAGAGTTCTTC. It specifies CASSLMAGGPIKEFF.

The rearrangement links TRBV18 to TRBJ2-5; 7 bases match TRBD1. This CDR3 has 14 amino acids. Germline V lookup: CDR1 KGHSH, CDR2 LQKENI. The V segment lost 3 bases and the J segment 2 bases; nucleotides outside the gene matches: 3. CDR3 residues: CASSPGQHQETQYF. For the CDR3, the DNA is TGTGCCAGCTCACCGGGACAGCATCAAGAGACCCAGTACTTC.

This clone was observed a few times. The V gene is TRBV9, the J gene TRBJ2-3, with D possibly being TRBD2 (5 bases). This CDR3 has 16 residues. V lost 2 bases and J lost 0, with 13 bases in between. Germline CDR1 SGDLS, CDR2 YYNGEE. The CDR3 region is CASSVNGRTSTDTQYF. CDR3 sequence (DNA): TGTGCCAGCAGCGTGAACGGGCGGACTAGCACAGATACGCAGTATTTT.

The genes are TRBV19 and TRBJ2-2; TRBD2 matches 14 bases. The germline V gene encodes CDR1 LNHDA and CDR2 SQIVND (reference sequence). The CDR3 runs 18 residues. V dropped 4 bases and J dropped 7; count of bases not matched to a gene: 11. CDR3 protein: CASSKTSGRAGSYGELFF. The CDR3 coding sequence is TGTGCCAGTAGTAAGACTAGCGGGAGGGCCGGGTCGTACGGGGAGCTGTTTTTT.

This clone showed up just a few times. The V and J genes are TRBV2 and TRBJ1-1; 8 bases align to TRBD1. Losses at the gene ends were 4 bases for V and 11 bases for J; bases not matched to a gene: 6. The CDR3 runs to 12 residues. Germline V gene lookup returns CDR1 SNHLY and CDR2 FYNNEI. In nucleotides, the CDR3 is TGTGCCAGCAGTGGACAGGGGCCCCGCGCTTTCTTT. Amino acids: CASSGQGPRAFF.

Comment on this clone: One end of the junction is discordant with germline, which a read error may explain. The chain couples TRBV6-6 to TRBJ2-1; no clear D gene. This CDR3 spans 15 amino acids. The germline V gene has CDR1 MNHNY and CDR2 SVGAGI (reference sequence). The CDR3 region is CASSDSLGTINEQFF. CDR3 coding DNA: TGTGCCAGCAGTGACTCGTTAGGTACTATCAATGAGCAGTTCTTC.

This chain uses TRBV2 with TRBJ2-3, with a weak D call TRBD2 (7 bases). Trimming pared 2 bases from V and 4 bases from J, leaving 19 bases between. Germline-derived CDR1 and CDR2 are SNHLY and FYNNEI. The CDR3 runs to 17 residues. CDR3 nucleotide sequence: TGTGCCAGCAGTGAATATTGGGCCTTAGGGGGGGCAGATACGCAGTATTTT. This codes for CASSEYWALGGADTQYF.

The chain is built from TRBV7-9 and TRBJ1-1; possibly TRBD1 for D (5 bases). Trimming shortened V by 0 bases and J by 7 bases, and 6 bases separated the two germline ends. The CDR3 runs 12 residues. The germline V gene encodes CDR1 SEHNR and CDR2 FQNEAQ (reference sequence). Here the CDR3 DNA reads TGTGCCAGCAGCTTAGCGGGGCGTGAAGCTTTCTTT. Protein product: CASSLAGREAFF. The full variable domain, with the rest looked up from reference TRBV7-9 and TRBJ1-1, is DTGVSQNPRHKITKRGQNVTFRCDPISEHNRLYWYRQTLGQGPEFLTYFQNEAQLEKSRLLSDRFSAERPKGSFSTLEIQRTEQGDSAMYLCASSLAGREAFFGQGTRLTVV.

The rearrangement uses TRBV7-2 and TRBJ1-1, with D perhaps TRBD1 (5 bases). V dropped 0 bases and J dropped 1 base, with 15 bases sitting between them. The CDR3 is 17 amino acids. Germline lookup yields CDR1 SGHTA and CDR2 FQGNSA. This CDR3 is CASSLAPQGRRNTEAFF. CDR3 nucleotide sequence: TGTGCCAGCAGCTTAGCTCCGCAGGGAAGGCGGAACACTGAAGCTTTCTTT.

The chain carries TRBV5-5 and TRBJ2-7, with TRBD2 matching 8 bases. This CDR3 spans 16 amino acids. V shed 0 bases, J shed 0 bases, and the junction held 5 bases outside the gene matches. Germline-derived CDR1 and CDR2 are SGHKS and YYEKEE (reference sequence). The CDR3, as DNA: TGTGCCAGCAGCTTGGCCGGGAGGGCGGCCTCCTACGAGCAGTACTTC. Its translation: CASSLAGRAASYEQYF. The variable domain in full, completed from reference TRBV5-5 and TRBJ2-7, reads DAGVTQSPTHLIKTRGQQVTLRCSPISGHKSVSWYQQVLGQGPQFIFQYYEKEERGRGNFPDRFSARQFPNYSSELNVNALLLGDSALYLCASSLAGRAASYEQYFGPGTRLTVT.

This sequence joins TRBV28 and TRBJ1-2; D is unresolved. V lost 4 bases, J lost 8 bases, and 32 bases lay in between. CDR1 is MDHEN and CDR2 is SYDVKM in the germline V gene. The CDR3 is 19 residues long. CDR3 DNA: TGTGCCAGCAGTTCCTCCTCCCGTTTACAGCCACAGACGACGCAGGGCTACACCTTC. It is translated as CASSSSSRLQPQTTQGYTF.

The chain links TRBV7-6 to TRBJ2-7; D might be TRBD1 (7 bases). The CDR3 loop spans 14 amino acids. The germline V and J ends were trimmed by 6 bases and 3 bases, with 15 bases remaining between them. Germline loops: CDR1 SGHVS, CDR2 FNYEAQ. The CDR3 bases are TGTGCCAGCAGTGCCAGGGGGGCCTACTACGAGCAGTACTTC. It is translated as CASSARGAYYEQYF. Using reference TRBV7-6 and TRBJ2-7 for the parts outside the CDR3, the full variable domain is GAGVSQSPRYKVTKRGQDVALRCDPISGHVSLYWYRQALGQGPEFLTYFNYEAQQDKSGLPNDRFSAERPEGSISTLTIQRTEQRDSAMYRCASSARGAYYEQYFGPGTRLTVT.

The CDR3 DNA is TGTGCCAGCAGCGTAGGTCGCGGGATAAAAATGGATGAGCAGTTCTTC. Its translation: CASSVGRGIKMDEQFF. This chain uses TRBV9 with TRBJ2-1; tentative D call: TRBD2 (6 bases). Trimming took off 0 bases at V and 8 bases at J, with 18 bases between the two ends. This CDR3 contains 16 residues. The germline V gene encodes CDR1 SGDLS and CDR2 YYNGEE.

CDR3 amino acids: CASSRELALTNYGYTF. DNA for the CDR3: TGTGCCAGCAGTAGGGAGCTAGCCCTAACTAACTATGGCTACACCTTC. The chain uses TRBV5-4 and TRBJ1-2; D is ambiguous. This CDR3 contains 16 residues. The germline CDR1 and CDR2 sequences are SGHNT and YYREEE (reference sequence). The germline V and J ends were trimmed by 5 bases and 0 bases, with 17 bases remaining between them.

V gene TRBV5-6 combines with J gene TRBJ1-1, with D possibly matching TRBD1 (6 bases). The germline gives CDR1 SGHDT, CDR2 YYEEEE. Trimming removed 1 base from V and 7 bases from J, with 11 bases in between. The CDR3 length is 13 residues. The CDR3 loop is CASSLRQVVEAFF. CDR3 sequence (DNA): TGTGCCAGCAGCTTGCGACAGGTTGTTGAAGCTTTCTTT.

J is TRBJ2-1 and V is TRBV14, with TRBD2 matching over 7 bases. V lost 1 base to trimming and J lost 10 bases; unmatched junction nucleotides: 10. Germline loops: CDR1 SGHDN, CDR2 FVKESK. The CDR3 has 15 amino acids. The CDR3 reads CASSQVGRALEEQFF. The CDR3 DNA follows: TGTGCCAGCAGCCAAGTTGGGAGGGCGCTGGAGGAGCAGTTCTTC.

The chain uses TRBV5-6 and TRBJ2-7; tentatively, D is TRBD2 (6 bases). Germline CDR1 SGHDT, CDR2 YYEEEE. The CDR3 loop spans 12 amino acids. Trimming stripped 4 bases from V and 3 bases from J, with 8 bases between. The CDR3 nucleotides read TGTGCCAGCAGCGCGACTAGCTACGAGCAGTACTTC. This sequence encodes CASSATSYEQYF.

The chain joins TRBV7-2 to TRBJ2-3, with 14 bases aligning to TRBD2. This CDR3 is 16 amino acids long. Losses at the gene ends were 4 bases for V and 6 bases for J; bases not matched to a gene: 6. Germline lookup yields CDR1 SGHTA and CDR2 FQGNSA. CDR3 DNA sequence: TGTGCCAGCAGCTCCAGACTAGCGGGAGGGCCGGATACGCAGTATTTT. Its translation: CASSSRLAGGPDTQYF.